This T cell receptor (beta chain) was documented in a study of PD-1 blockade in classical Hodgkin lymphoma. General study findings and limits: Partial responders and progressors had significantly lower baseline TCR diversity. Newly diagnosed patients were said to have less baseline TCR diversity than healthy donors did.

Trimming stripped 0 bases from V and 0 bases from J, with 6 bases between. This CDR3 has 15 amino acids. CDR1 is MNHEY and CDR2 is SVGAGI in the germline V gene. In regard to this clone: What it binds is unknown.

Time point: cycle 4 day 1 (C4D1), after 5 to 7 weeks of nivolumab. All patients experienced relapse after autologous stem cell transplantation, and brentuximab vedotin exposure was variable. Profiled with immunoSEQ multiplex PCR; TCRdb holds only in-frame clones, not every one. The sample records over 85,000 clones, 90% being singletons. The chain couples TRBV6-5 to TRBJ1-5; D gene unclear. Sequences were derived from peripheral blood mononuclear cells (PBMCs), sampled before the fourth cycle of nivolumab. This sequence was found in a human donor with classical Hodgkin lymphoma. The CDR3 DNA reads as TGTGCCAGCAGTTACTCACAGTATAGCAATCAGCCCCAGCATTTT. It specifies CASSYSQYSNQPQHF.